These 8 T cell receptor beta chains were all obtained from the same sample, sequenced in a study of blood T cell repertoires in COVID-19 (dated by TCRdb to 2019 to 2021). Libraries came from the immunoSEQ multiplex PCR assay. The immuneACCESS repertoire file appears here via TCRdb, limited to in-frame rearrangements. These files lack a portion of the clones; in checked studies, under half of the deficit traces to unresolved V genes, and the cause of the others is not known. This sample gives 200,000 to 250,000 clones in total; 82% of them show up just once. The top ten clones comprise approximately 5.6% of the sample. Sequenced sample: peripheral blood. Receptor source: a woman aged 65 to 85 with COVID-19, enrolled during active disease.

The rearrangement joins TRBV7-9 to TRBJ2-7; D possibly corresponds to TRBD2 (6 bases). Trimming removed 3 bases from V and 7 bases from J, with 16 bases in between. Looked up from germline, CDR1 is SEHNR and CDR2 is FQNEAQ (reference sequence). The CDR3 totals 14 residues. The CDR3 is CASSFWGKDYEQYF. The CDR3 coding sequence is TGTGCCAGCAGCTTCTGGGGGAAGGACTATGAGCAGTACTTC.

The chain is built from TRBV12-3 or TRBV12-4 and TRBJ1-5, with D unresolved. V lost 4 bases to trimming and J lost 4 bases, with 8 bases between them. CDR3 length equals 13 residues. The CDR3 DNA follows: TGTGCCAGCAGTTACAGTGAGAATCAGCCCCAGCATTTT. Amino acid sequence: CASSYSENQPQHF.

This clone has just a few counts. The chain carries TRBV7-9 and TRBJ1-2, with 11 nucleotides matching TRBD1. Germline assignment: CDR1 SEHNR and CDR2 FQNEAQ (reference sequence). The CDR3 is 17 residues long. Trimming took 0 bases from V and 4 from J; bases not matched to a gene: 7. The CDR3, as DNA: TGTGCCAGCAGCTTAGCCGGACAGGGGGCCCAGACCTATGGCTACACCTTC. The encoded protein is CASSLAGQGAQTYGYTF.

V usage is TRBV28 and J usage is TRBJ2-2; TRBD1 matches 7 bases. Trimming at V came to 7 bases and at J to 4 bases, leaving 9 bases not matched to a gene. Germline CDR1 and CDR2: MDHEN and SYDVKM. There are 15 residues in the CDR3. The CDR3 loop reads CASTPQGYLTGELFF. As DNA, the CDR3 is TGTGCCAGCACCCCACAGGGGTATCTCACCGGGGAGCTGTTTTTT.

This clone was observed once. This sequence joins TRBV30 and TRBJ1-2; 9 positions match TRBD1. This CDR3 region has 13 residues. Germline-derived CDR1 and CDR2 are GTSNPN and SVGIG (reference sequence). This chain's CDR3 is CASSGQGPYGYTF. As DNA, the CDR3 is TGTGCGAGTTCTGGACAGGGGCCCTATGGCTACACCTTC.

The rearrangement joins TRBV7-2 to TRBJ2-5, with 7 nucleotides matching TRBD2. The V and J ends lost 4 bases and 3 bases, in that order; junction bases with no gene match: 11. The germline V gene has CDR1 SGHTA and CDR2 FQGNSA. This CDR3 is 16 amino acids long. The CDR3 nucleotides are TGTGCCAGCAGCTCAGCGGGACTGCCTTGGGAAGAGACCCAGTACTTC. It codes for CASSSAGLPWEETQYF.

The chain has TRBV7-2 and TRBJ2-1, with D maybe TRBD2 (5 bases). Trimming removed 7 bases at V and 7 bases at J, with 14 bases between. This CDR3 is built from 13 residues. Germline V CDR1 and CDR2: SGHTA, FQGNSA. The CDR3 spells CASTATSWNEQFF. The CDR3 bases are TGTGCCAGCACCGCTACTAGTTGGAATGAGCAGTTCTTC. The full variable domain, in which reference TRBV7-2 and TRBJ2-1 provide the parts outside the CDR3, is GAGVSQSPSNKVTEKGKDVELRCDPISGHTALYWYRQSLGQGLEFLIYFQGNSAPDKSGLPSDRFSAERTGGSVSTLTIQRTQQEDSAVYLCASTATSWNEQFFGPGTRLTVL.

The chain couples TRBV2 to TRBJ1-6; D is possibly TRBD1 (5 bases). Trimming removed 5 bases at V and 9 bases at J, with 20 bases between. Germline V CDR1 and CDR2: SNHLY, FYNNEI. The length of the CDR3 is 16 residues. CDR3 coding DNA: TGTGCCAGCAGTTTTGACAGCAGCCTAGGGGTTTCACCCCTCCACTTT. It specifies CASSFDSSLGVSPLHF. The whole variable domain, filled in from reference TRBV2 and TRBJ1-6, reads EPEVTQTPSHQVTQMGQEVILRCVPISNHLYFYWYRQILGQKVEFLVSFYNNEISEKSEIFDDQFSVERPDGSNFTLKIRSTKLEDSAMYFCASSFDSSLGVSPLHFGNGTRLTVT.